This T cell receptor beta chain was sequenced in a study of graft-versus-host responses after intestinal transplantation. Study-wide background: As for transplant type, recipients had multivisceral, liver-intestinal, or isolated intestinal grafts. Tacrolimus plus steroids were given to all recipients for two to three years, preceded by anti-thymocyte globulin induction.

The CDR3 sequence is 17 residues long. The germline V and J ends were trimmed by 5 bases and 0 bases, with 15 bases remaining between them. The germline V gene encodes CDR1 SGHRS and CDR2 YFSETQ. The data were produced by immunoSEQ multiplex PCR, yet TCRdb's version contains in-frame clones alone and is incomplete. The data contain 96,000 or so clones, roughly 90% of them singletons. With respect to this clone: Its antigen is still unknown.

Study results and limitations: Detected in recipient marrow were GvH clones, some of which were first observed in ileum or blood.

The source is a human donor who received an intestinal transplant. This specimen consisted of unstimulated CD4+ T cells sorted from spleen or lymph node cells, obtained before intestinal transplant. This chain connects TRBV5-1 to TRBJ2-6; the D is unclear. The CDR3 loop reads CASRIGIASSGANVLTF. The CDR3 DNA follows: TGCGCCAGCAGGATTGGAATTGCTAGCTCTGGGGCCAACGTCCTGACTTTC.